A single sample gave rise to the 20 T cell receptor beta chains below, sequenced in a study of control samples from healthy donors and cancer patients (TCRdb year 2020). Library prep was done by the immunoSEQ multiplex PCR assay. Imported from immuneACCESS, the table was reduced by TCRdb to in-frame sequences with V and J called. These copies leave out some clones; in studies compared against another copy, an unresolved V gene accounts for under half, and the cause of the remainder is not known. The sample data list approximately 52,000 clones, and 95% to 96% of these were observed just once. 1.1% of the sample comes from the top ten. The sample comprised blood. These receptors all come from a woman under 30 in good health.

The V gene is TRBV3-1 (or the pseudogene TRBV3-2), the J gene TRBJ2-3; TRBD2 matches 7 bases. This CDR3 spans 14 amino acids. The junction had 3 bases not matched to a gene; V was cut back by 4 bases and J by 2 bases. In germline, CDR1 is LGHDT, CDR2 YNNKEL (reference sequence). The CDR3 sequence is CASSPRGNTDTQYF. CDR3 DNA sequence: TGTGCCAGCAGCCCGCGGGGGAACACAGATACGCAGTATTTT.

This clone was recorded only once. The CDR3 region has the DNA TGTGCCAGCAGCTTGGACTCCCGGTCGGGGATCGATGAGCAGTTCTTC. It yields the protein CASSLDSRSGIDEQFF. The chain has TRBV5-6 and TRBJ2-1, with D maybe TRBD2 (5 bases). Per germline, CDR1 SGHDT and CDR2 YYEEEE. This CDR3 is 16 amino acids long. V was clipped by 0 bases and J by 8 bases, with 18 bases between them.

This chain connects TRBV6-6 to TRBJ1-4; D gene ambiguous. Germline lookup yields CDR1 MNHNY and CDR2 SVGAGI (reference sequence). The germline V and J ends were trimmed by 10 bases and 5 bases, with 5 bases remaining between them. This CDR3 comprises 10 residues. The CDR3, as DNA: TGTGCCACCTGGAATGAAAAACTGTTTTTT. Protein: CATWNEKLFF.

For the CDR3, the DNA is TGCGCCAGCAGCCACGACAGGTACACAGATACGCAGTATTTT. As protein: CASSHDRYTDTQYF. The gene calls are TRBV4-3 and TRBJ2-3, with D possibly matching TRBD1 (6 bases). Germline values: CDR1 LGHNA, CDR2 YSLEER. The CDR3 runs to 14 residues. V lost 3 bases to trimming and J lost 2 bases, with 9 bases between them.

The genes are TRBV13 and TRBJ1-1; D is undetermined. The ends were cut back, 1 base at V and 10 bases at J, with 10 bases in the middle. Germline V gene lookup returns CDR1 PRHDT and CDR2 FYEKMQ (reference sequence). The CDR3 covers 12 residues. In nucleotides, the CDR3 is TGTGCCAGCAGCTTAGCGGGTGCCTCAGCTTTCTTT. Its protein product is CASSLAGASAFF. The full variable domain, with the rest looked up from reference TRBV13 and TRBJ1-1, is AAGVIQSPRHLIKEKRETATLKCYPIPRHDTVYWYQQGPGQDPQFLISFYEKMQSDKGSIPDRFSAQQFSDYHSELNMSSLELGDSALYFCASSLAGASAFFGQGTRLTVV.

The V call is TRBV27, the J call TRBJ2-7, with 13 bases identical to TRBD2. V shed 5 bases, J shed 3 bases, and the junction held 4 bases outside the gene matches. This CDR3 comprises 15 residues. The germline gives CDR1 MNHEY, CDR2 SMNVEV (reference sequence). This CDR3 is CASSRGLAGYYEQYF. In nucleotides, the CDR3 is TGTGCCAGCAGTCGGGGACTAGCGGGATACTACGAGCAGTACTTC.

The chain carries TRBV19 and TRBJ2-2; perhaps TRBD1 as D (5 bases). V lost 4 bases and J lost 0, with 12 bases in between. The CDR3 has 16 amino acids. The V gene's germline CDR1 is LNHDA and CDR2 SQIVND (reference sequence). This CDR3 reads CASSNNRQPNTGELFF. Written as DNA, the CDR3 is TGTGCCAGTAGTAATAACCGACAGCCGAACACCGGGGAGCTGTTTTTT.

The V and J genes are TRBV6-5 and TRBJ1-1; D is undetermined. Germline V lookup: CDR1 MNHEY, CDR2 SVGAGI. The CDR3 runs to 13 residues. Trimming left V 7 bases short and J 3 bases short, with 12 bases between. CDR3 bases: TGTGCCAGCATAACCAAGACGGACACTGAAGCTTTCTTT. As protein: CASITKTDTEAFF.

This clone has only one observation. This chain joins TRBV6-5 and TRBJ1-1, with no clear D. CDR3 length: 15 residues. Per germline, CDR1 MNHEY and CDR2 SVGAGI. V lost 0 bases to trimming and J lost 4 bases, with 12 bases between them. In DNA form, the CDR3 reads TGTGCCAGCAGTTACTCGTCCGCGCGCGTCACTGAAGCTTTCTTT. As protein: CASSYSSARVTEAFF.

The V and J genes are TRBV6-1 and TRBJ2-7; D is ambiguous. V shed 2 bases and J shed 5 bases, with 4 bases lying between them. The CDR3 has 11 residues. The germline CDR1 and CDR2 sequences are MNHNS and SASEGT. The CDR3 coding sequence is TGTGCCAGCAGTGAAAACCACGAGCAGTACTTC. This encodes CASSENHEQYF.

J is TRBJ2-3 and V is TRBV25-1, with a tentative D call TRBD2 (6 bases). The germline V gene encodes CDR1 MGHDK and CDR2 SYGVNS. V dropped 2 bases and J dropped 9 bases, with 9 bases sitting between them. The CDR3 runs to 12 residues. The CDR3 DNA is TGTGCCAGCAGTGAACGTCGGGAGACGCAGTATTTT. Its protein is CASSERRETQYF.

The J gene is TRBJ1-2, the V gene TRBV23-1; unclear D gene. TRBV23-1 is noted as an ORF with a role that remains uncertain. V was shortened by 0 bases and J by 8 bases, with 19 bases between the two germline ends. CDR3 size: 16 residues. Here the CDR3 DNA reads TGCGCCAGCAGTCAATCCAGCAGCGGTGTATCAGAGGGCTACACCTTC. Its translation is CASSQSSSGVSEGYTF.

CDR3 sequence (DNA): TGTGCCAGCAGGGGTCAGGGAAGAAACATTCAGTACTTC. The encoded protein is CASRGQGRNIQYF. The J gene is TRBJ2-4, the V gene TRBV12-3 or TRBV12-4; a possible D gene is TRBD1 (5 bases). Trimming cost V 6 bases and J 6 bases, with 12 bases left between them. This CDR3 region has 13 residues.

In its sample, this clone was seen once. This rearrangement joins TRBV19 to TRBJ1-1; no definite D call. This CDR3 is built from 14 residues. CDR1 is LNHDA and CDR2 is SQIVND in the germline V gene (reference sequence). Trimming removed 6 bases from V and 4 bases from J, with 15 bases in between. This chain's CDR3 is CASRRAFESTEAFF. As DNA, the CDR3 is TGTGCCAGTAGAAGGGCCTTCGAGTCCACTGAAGCTTTCTTT.

V usage is TRBV6-2 or TRBV6-3 and J usage is TRBJ1-2, with 11 bases aligning to TRBD1. The germline gives CDR1 MNHEY, CDR2 SVGEGT. The V gene end was trimmed by 5 bases and the J gene end by 5 bases; junction bases not matched to a gene: 10. The CDR3 spans 16 residues. The CDR3 region is CASSPLPWDRGYGYTF. The CDR3 DNA reads as TGTGCCAGCAGTCCCTTACCTTGGGACAGGGGGTATGGCTACACCTTC.

The rearrangement uses TRBV6-5 and TRBJ2-5; 10 bases line up with TRBD1. J gave up 5 bases and V 2 bases, and 5 bases lay outside the gene matches. The V gene's germline CDR1 is MNHEY and CDR2 SVGAGI. The length of the CDR3 is 15 residues. The CDR3 is CASSYTGQGTETQYF. In nucleotides, the CDR3 is TGTGCCAGCAGTTACACGGGACAGGGGACGGAGACCCAGTACTTC.

The chain couples TRBV30 to TRBJ1-2; 9 positions match TRBD1. Per germline, CDR1 GTSNPN and CDR2 SVGIG (reference sequence). The CDR3 loop spans 15 amino acids. The trim removed 2 bases at V and 8 bases at J, leaving 12 bases unmatched. CDR3 sequence: CAWSPPGQGFGGYTF. The CDR3 DNA reads TGTGCCTGGAGTCCCCCGGGACAGGGCTTCGGGGGCTACACCTTC. The full variable domain, with the rest looked up from reference TRBV30 and TRBJ1-2, is SQTIHQWPATLVQPVGSPLSLECTVEGTSNPNLYWYRQAAGRGLQLLFYSVGIGQISSEVPQNLSASRPQDRQFILSSKKLLLSDSGFYLCAWSPPGQGFGGYTFGSGTRLTVV.

This chain links TRBV27 with TRBJ1-3; 9 nucleotides agree with TRBD1. Germline V gives CDR1 MNHEY, CDR2 SMNVEV (reference sequence). The CDR3 is 16 amino acids. J gave up 2 bases and V 11 bases, and 13 bases lay outside the gene matches. CDR3 coding DNA: TGTGCCGCCCGGGACAGGGTCTTTGGTACTGGAAACACCATATATTTT. It encodes CAARDRVFGTGNTIYF.

J is TRBJ1-1 and V is TRBV28; D remains unclear. The germline CDR1 and CDR2 sequences are MDHEN and SYDVKM. CDR3 length: 15 residues. V lost 3 bases to trimming and J lost 1 base, with 12 bases between them. The CDR3: CASSFSSRGNTEAFF. CDR3 bases: TGTGCCAGCAGTTTTTCCTCCCGGGGGAACACTGAAGCTTTCTTT.

The chain employs TRBV6-5 and TRBJ2-7; D is possibly TRBD2 (6 bases). This CDR3 region has 14 residues. Germline loops: CDR1 MNHEY, CDR2 SVGAGI. Trimming stripped 5 bases from V and 1 base from J, with 12 bases between. Written as DNA, the CDR3 is TGTGCCAGCAGTCTGGGACTGCCATCCTACGAGCAGTACTTC. Translating gives CASSLGLPSYEQYF.